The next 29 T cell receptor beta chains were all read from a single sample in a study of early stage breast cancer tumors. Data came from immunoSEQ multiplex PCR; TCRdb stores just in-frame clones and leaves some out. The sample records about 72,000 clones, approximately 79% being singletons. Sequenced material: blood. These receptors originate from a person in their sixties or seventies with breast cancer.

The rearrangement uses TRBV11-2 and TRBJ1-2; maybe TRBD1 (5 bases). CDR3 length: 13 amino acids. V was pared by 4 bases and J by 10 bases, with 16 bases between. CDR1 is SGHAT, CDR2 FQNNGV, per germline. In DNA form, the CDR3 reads TGTGCCAGCAGCTCGACGCCGTCTGGGGCCTACACCTTC. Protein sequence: CASSSTPSGAYTF.

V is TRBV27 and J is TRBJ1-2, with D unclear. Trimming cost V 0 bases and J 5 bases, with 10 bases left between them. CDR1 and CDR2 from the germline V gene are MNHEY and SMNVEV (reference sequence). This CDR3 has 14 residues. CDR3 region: CASSLSPTWYGYTF. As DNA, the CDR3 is TGTGCCAGCAGTTTATCCCCTACTTGGTATGGCTACACCTTC.

CDR3: CASSLSGTGVSNEQFF. The CDR3 region has the DNA TGTGCCAGCAGTTTATCGGGGACAGGGGTTAGCAATGAGCAGTTCTTC. This chain joins TRBV27 and TRBJ2-1, with 10 positions matching TRBD1. The CDR3 length is 16 residues. After removal of 0 bases from V and 6 bases from J, the junction contained 5 bases not matched to a gene. The germline V gene has CDR1 MNHEY and CDR2 SMNVEV (reference sequence).

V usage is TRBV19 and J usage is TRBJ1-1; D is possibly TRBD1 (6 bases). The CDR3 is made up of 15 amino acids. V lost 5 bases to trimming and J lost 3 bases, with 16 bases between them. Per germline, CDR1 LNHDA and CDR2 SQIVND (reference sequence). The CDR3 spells CASSPQRGRDTEAFF. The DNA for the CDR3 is TGTGCCAGTAGTCCCCAACGGGGGCGCGACACTGAAGCTTTCTTT.

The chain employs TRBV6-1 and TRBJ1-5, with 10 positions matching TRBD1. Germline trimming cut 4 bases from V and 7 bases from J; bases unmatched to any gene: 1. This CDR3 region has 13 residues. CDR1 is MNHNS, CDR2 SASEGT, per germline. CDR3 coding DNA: TGTGCCAGCAGTGGGACAGGGGGGCAGCCCCAGCATTTT. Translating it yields CASSGTGGQPQHF.

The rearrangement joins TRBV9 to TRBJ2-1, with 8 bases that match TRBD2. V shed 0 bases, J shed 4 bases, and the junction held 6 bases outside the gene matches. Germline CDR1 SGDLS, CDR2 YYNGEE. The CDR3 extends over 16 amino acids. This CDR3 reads CASSVGASGLYNEQFF. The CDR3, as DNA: TGTGCCAGCAGCGTAGGAGCTAGCGGGTTATACAATGAGCAGTTCTTC. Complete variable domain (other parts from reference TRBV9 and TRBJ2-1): DSGVTQTPKHLITATGQRVTLRCSPRSGDLSVYWYQQSLDQGLQFLIQYYNGEERAKGNILERFSAQQFPDLHSELNLSSLELGDSALYFCASSVGASGLYNEQFFGPGTRLTVL.

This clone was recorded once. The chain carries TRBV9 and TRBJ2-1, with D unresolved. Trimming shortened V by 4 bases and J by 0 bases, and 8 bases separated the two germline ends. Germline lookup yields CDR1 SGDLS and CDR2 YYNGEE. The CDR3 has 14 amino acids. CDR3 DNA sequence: TGTGCCAGCAGCCCACAGAGCTCCTACAATGAGCAGTTCTTC. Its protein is CASSPQSSYNEQFF.

CDR3 DNA sequence: TGTGCCAGCAGCCCGGCACTCGGGACAGATACGCAGTATTTT. Protein product: CASSPALGTDTQYF. This rearrangement joins TRBV14 to TRBJ2-3, with unresolved D. V was cut by 4 bases and J by 3 bases, with 11 bases left in between. The CDR3 loop spans 14 amino acids. Germline loops: CDR1 SGHDN, CDR2 FVKESK. The whole variable domain, filled in from reference TRBV14 and TRBJ2-3, reads EAGVTQFPSHSVIEKGQTVTLRCDPISGHDNLYWYRRVMGKEIKFLLHFVKESKQDESGMPNNRFLAERTGGTYSTLKVQPAELEDSGVYFCASSPALGTDTQYFGPGTRLTVL.

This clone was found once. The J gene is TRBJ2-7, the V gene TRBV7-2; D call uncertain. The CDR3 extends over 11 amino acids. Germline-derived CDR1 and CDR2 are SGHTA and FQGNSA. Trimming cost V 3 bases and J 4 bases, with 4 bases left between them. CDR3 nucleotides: TGTGCCAGCAGCTTCAAATACGAGCAGTACTTC. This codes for CASSFKYEQYF.

The chain's CDR3 is CASSGTSGEGDTQYF. In nucleotides, the CDR3 is TGTGCCAGCTCCGGGACTAGCGGAGAAGGGGATACGCAGTATTTT. V is TRBV18 and J is TRBJ2-3, with 11 bases identical to TRBD2. CDR3 length equals 15 residues. Trimming at V came to 6 bases and at J to 6 bases, leaving 8 bases not matched to a gene. Looked up from germline, CDR1 is KGHSH and CDR2 is LQKENI.

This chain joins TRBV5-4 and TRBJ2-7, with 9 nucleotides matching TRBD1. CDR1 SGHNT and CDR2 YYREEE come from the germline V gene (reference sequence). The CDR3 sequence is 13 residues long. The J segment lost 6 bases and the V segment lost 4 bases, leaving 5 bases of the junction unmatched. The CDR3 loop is CASSPGQGLEQYF. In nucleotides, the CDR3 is TGTGCCAGCAGCCCTGGACAGGGGCTCGAGCAGTACTTC.

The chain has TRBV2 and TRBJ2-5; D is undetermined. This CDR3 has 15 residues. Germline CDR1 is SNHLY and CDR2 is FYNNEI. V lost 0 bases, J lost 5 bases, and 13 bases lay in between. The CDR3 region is CASSEAANYGETQYF. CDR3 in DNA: TGTGCCAGCAGTGAAGCCGCTAATTATGGGGAGACCCAGTACTTC.

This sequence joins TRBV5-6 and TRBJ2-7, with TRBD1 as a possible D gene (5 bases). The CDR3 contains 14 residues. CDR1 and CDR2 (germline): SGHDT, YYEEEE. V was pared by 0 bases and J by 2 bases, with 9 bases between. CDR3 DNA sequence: TGTGCCAGCAGCTTGGCCGCAGGGACCTACGAGCAGTACTTC. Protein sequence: CASSLAAGTYEQYF.

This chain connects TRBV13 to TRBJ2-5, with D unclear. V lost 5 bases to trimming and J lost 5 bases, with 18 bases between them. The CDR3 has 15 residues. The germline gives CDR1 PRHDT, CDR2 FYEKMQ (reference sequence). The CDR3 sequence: CASSPLPRGEETQYF. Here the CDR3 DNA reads TGTGCCAGCAGCCCCCTCCCACGCGGTGAGGAGACCCAGTACTTC.

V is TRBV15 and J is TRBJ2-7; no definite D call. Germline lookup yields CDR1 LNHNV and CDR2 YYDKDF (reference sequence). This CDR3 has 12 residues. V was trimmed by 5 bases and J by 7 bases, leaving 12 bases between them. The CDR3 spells CATSGPGWEQYF. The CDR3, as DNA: TGTGCCACCAGCGGCCCGGGCTGGGAGCAGTACTTC.

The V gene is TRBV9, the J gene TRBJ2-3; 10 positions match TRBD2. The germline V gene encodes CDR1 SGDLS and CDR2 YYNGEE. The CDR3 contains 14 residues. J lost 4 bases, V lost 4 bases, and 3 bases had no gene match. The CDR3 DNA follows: TGTGCCAGCAGCACTAGCGGGGCCTCAGATACGCAGTATTTT. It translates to CASSTSGASDTQYF.

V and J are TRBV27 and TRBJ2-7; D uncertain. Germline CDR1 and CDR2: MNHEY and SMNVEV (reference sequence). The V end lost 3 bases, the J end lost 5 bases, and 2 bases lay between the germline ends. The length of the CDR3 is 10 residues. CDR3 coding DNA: TGTGCCAGCAGTTTCAACGAGCAGTACTTC. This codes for CASSFNEQYF.

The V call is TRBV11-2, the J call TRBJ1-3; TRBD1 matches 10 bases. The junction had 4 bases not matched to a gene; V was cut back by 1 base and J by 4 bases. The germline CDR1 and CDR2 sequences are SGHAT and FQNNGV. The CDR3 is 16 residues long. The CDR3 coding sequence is TGTGCCAGCAGCTTAGGGGGACAGGGGACAGGAAACACCATATATTTT. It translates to CASSLGGQGTGNTIYF.

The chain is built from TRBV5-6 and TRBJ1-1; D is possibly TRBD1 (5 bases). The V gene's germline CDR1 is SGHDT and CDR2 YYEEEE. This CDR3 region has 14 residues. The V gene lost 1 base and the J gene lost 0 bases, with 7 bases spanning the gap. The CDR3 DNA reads TGTGCCAGCAGCTTGTTGGACATGAACACTGAAGCTTTCTTT. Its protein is CASSLLDMNTEAFF.

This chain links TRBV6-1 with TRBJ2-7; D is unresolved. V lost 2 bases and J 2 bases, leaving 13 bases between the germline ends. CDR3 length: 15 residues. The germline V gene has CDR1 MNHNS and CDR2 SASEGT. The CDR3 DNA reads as TGTGCCAGCAGTGAAAGCTTGGACGGAACCTACGAGCAGTACTTC. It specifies CASSESLDGTYEQYF.

DNA of the CDR3: TGCGCCAGCAGCTTGAACAGGGCCGCAGATACGCAGTATTTT. Translating it yields CASSLNRAADTQYF. J is TRBJ2-3 and V is TRBV5-1; weak D call: TRBD1 (6 bases). V was pared by 1 base and J by 4 bases, with 10 bases between. The germline V gene encodes CDR1 SGHRS and CDR2 YFSETQ. The CDR3 is 14 residues long. Complete variable domain (other parts from reference TRBV5-1 and TRBJ2-3): KAGVTQTPRYLIKTRGQQVTLSCSPISGHRSVSWYQQTPGQGLQFLFEYFSETQRNKGNFPGRFSGRQFSNSRSEMNVSTLELGDSALYLCASSLNRAADTQYFGPGTRLTVL.

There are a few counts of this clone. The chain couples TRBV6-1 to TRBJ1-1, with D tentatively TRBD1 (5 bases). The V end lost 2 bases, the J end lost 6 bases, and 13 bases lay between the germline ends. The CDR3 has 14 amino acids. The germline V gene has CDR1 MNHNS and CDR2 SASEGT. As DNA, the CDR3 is TGTGCCAGCAGTGAACTCGGGGGGAGGGCTGAAGCTTTCTTT. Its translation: CASSELGGRAEAFF.

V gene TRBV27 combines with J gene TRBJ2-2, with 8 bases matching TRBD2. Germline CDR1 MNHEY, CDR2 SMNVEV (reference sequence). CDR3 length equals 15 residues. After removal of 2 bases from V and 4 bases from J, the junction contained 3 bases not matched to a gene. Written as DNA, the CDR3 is TGTGCCAGCAGTTTAGGACTAGCAGTCACCGGGGAGCTGTTTTTT. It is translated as CASSLGLAVTGELFF.

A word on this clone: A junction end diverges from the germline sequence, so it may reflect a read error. The DNA for the CDR3 is TGTGCTAGCAGCCGCAGCGGGGCACAAGAGACCCAGTACTTC. Amino acid sequence: CASSRSGAQETQYF. This chain connects TRBV7-7 to TRBJ2-5, with 7 bases matching TRBD2. The CDR3 totals 14 residues. In germline, CDR1 is SSHAT, CDR2 FNYEAQ (reference sequence).

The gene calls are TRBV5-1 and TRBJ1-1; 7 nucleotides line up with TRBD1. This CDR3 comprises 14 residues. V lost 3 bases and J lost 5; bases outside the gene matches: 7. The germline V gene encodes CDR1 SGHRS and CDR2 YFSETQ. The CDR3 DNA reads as TGCGCCAGCAGCTACCGGACAGGATGGACTGAAGCTTTCTTT. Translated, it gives CASSYRTGWTEAFF.

CDR3 in DNA: TGCGCCAGCAGCTTACAAGGGCCCGCCGGGGAGCTGTTTTTT. Its protein product is CASSLQGPAGELFF. This chain connects TRBV5-1 to TRBJ2-2, with unresolved D. In germline, CDR1 is SGHRS, CDR2 YFSETQ. V shed 2 bases and J shed 6 bases, with 11 bases lying between them. The CDR3 runs 14 residues.

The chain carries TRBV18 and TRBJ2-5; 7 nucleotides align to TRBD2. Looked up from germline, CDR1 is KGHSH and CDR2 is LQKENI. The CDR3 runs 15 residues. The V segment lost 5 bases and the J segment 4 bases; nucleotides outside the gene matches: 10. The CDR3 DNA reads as TGTGCCAGCTCAATTCAGAGGGCTAGCGGAGAGACCCAGTACTTC. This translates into CASSIQRASGETQYF.

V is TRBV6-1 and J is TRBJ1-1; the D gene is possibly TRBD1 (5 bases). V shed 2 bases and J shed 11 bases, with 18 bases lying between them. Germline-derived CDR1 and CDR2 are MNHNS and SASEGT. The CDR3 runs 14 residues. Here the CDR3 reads CASSEFSGGSRAFF. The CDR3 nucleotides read TGTGCCAGCAGTGAATTCTCCGGGGGATCTAGGGCTTTCTTT.

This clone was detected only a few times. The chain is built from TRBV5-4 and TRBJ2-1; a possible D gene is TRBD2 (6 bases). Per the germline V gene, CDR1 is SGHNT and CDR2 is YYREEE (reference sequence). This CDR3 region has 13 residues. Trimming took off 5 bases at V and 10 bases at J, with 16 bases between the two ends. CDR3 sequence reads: CASSGGRRLEQFF. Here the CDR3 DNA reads TGTGCCAGCAGTGGGGGGAGGAGGCTCGAGCAGTTCTTC.